One sample yielded the 16 T cell receptor beta chains listed below, sequenced in a study of regulatory T cells in long-lasting Graves disease. Time point indicated: newly diagnosed GD, antithyroid drugs for less than 3 months. The TCR library was prepared using RNA isolated from PBMCs. Construction of TCR beta libraries relied on iRepertoire HTBI primers and on Arm-PCR targeting CDR3 regions. Each CDR3 protein gets one entry after TCRdb re-called the multiplex PCR reads with MiXCR. The repertoire consists of approximately 540,000 distinct CDR3 sequences, with 12% occurring once and the leading ten covering roughly 9.3%. These data also featured in a second study, about T cells in Graves' hyperthyroidism and ophthalmopathy.

The material sequenced was peripheral blood mononuclear cells (PBMCs), taken at new diagnosis, from a patient treated with antithyroid drugs. The receptor source for this set is a woman aged 25-40 years with Graves disease.

The chain carries TRBV7-9 and TRBJ2-5, with 10 bases identical to TRBD2. The CDR3 runs 18 residues. In germline, CDR1 is SEHNR, CDR2 FQNEAQ (reference sequence). V was clipped by 5 bases and J by 5 bases; unmatched bases: 17. The CDR3 DNA sequence: TGTGCCAGCAGCCCTAGATGGGGGGCTAGCGGGAGCCGGGAGACCCAGTACTTC. This translates into CASSPRWGASGSRETQYF. The whole variable domain, filled in from reference TRBV7-9 and TRBJ2-5, reads DTGVSQNPRHKITKRGQNVTFRCDPISEHNRLYWYRQTLGQGPEFLTYFQNEAQLEKSRLLSDRFSAERPKGSFSTLEIQRTEQGDSAMYLCASSPRWGASGSRETQYFGPGTRLLVL.

This clonotype has ten or more counts. CDR3 coding DNA: TGTGCCAGCAGCTCCGCAAGGGGGGGCAGGGGTAATTCACCCCTCCACTTT. The encoded protein is CASSSARGGRGNSPLHF. The chain uses TRBV11-2 and TRBJ1-6, with D maybe TRBD1 (6 bases). Between the trimmed V and J ends, which lost 4 bases and 6 bases, there was a span of 19 bases. CDR3 length equals 17 residues. Germline lookup yields CDR1 SGHAT and CDR2 FQNNGV.

The V and J genes are TRBV3-1 and TRBJ1-4; TRBD1 matches 8 bases. Trimming cost V 4 bases and J 7 bases; bases outside gene matches: 5. CDR3 length equals 14 residues. The germline gives CDR1 LGHDT, CDR2 YNNKEL (reference sequence). The CDR3: CASSLTGGAEKLFF. Written as DNA, the CDR3 is TGTGCCAGCAGCCTTACAGGGGGTGCTGAAAAACTGTTTTTT.

V usage is TRBV7-9 and J usage is TRBJ1-2; no reliable D call. CDR1 is SEHNR, CDR2 FQNEAQ, per germline (reference sequence). V was pared by 1 base and J by 6 bases, with 12 bases between. The CDR3 extends over 14 amino acids. The CDR3 sequence: CASSLGRSLDGYTF. The CDR3 region has the DNA TGTGCCAGCAGCTTAGGACGTTCTCTGGATGGCTACACCTTC.

In its sample, this clonotype was seen many times. CDR3 DNA sequence: TGTGCCAGCAGTGAAGCGGGGTATTCCTACGAGCAGTACTTC. It translates to CASSEAGYSYEQYF. The chain employs TRBV2 and TRBJ2-7; D is undetermined. The CDR3 has 14 residues. Trimming took off 0 bases at V and 1 base at J, with 7 bases between the two ends. Germline CDR1 reads SNHLY; CDR2 reads FYNNEI.

This clonotype occurred many times. This chain uses TRBV7-8 with TRBJ1-2, with D maybe TRBD1 (5 bases). This CDR3 region has 15 residues. Germline V gene data show CDR1 as SGHVS and CDR2 as FQNEAQ. The V end lost 0 bases, the J end lost 1 base, and 9 bases lay between the germline ends. For the CDR3, the DNA is TGTGCCAGCAGCTTAGCCCGCGGGGGTAACTATGGCTACACCTTC. Protein sequence: CASSLARGGNYGYTF.

This clonotype has ten or more counts. The genes are TRBV30 and TRBJ1-3; D not certain. Looked up from germline, CDR1 is GTSNPN and CDR2 is SVGIG (reference sequence). The CDR3 runs 14 residues. The V end lost 4 bases, the J end lost 0 bases, and 10 bases lay between the germline ends. Here the CDR3 DNA reads TGTGCCTGGACGGGCAGAGGCTCTGGAAACACCATATATTTT. This gives the protein CAWTGRGSGNTIYF.

The V call is TRBV5-1, the J call TRBJ2-7; D possibly corresponds to TRBD1 (6 bases). Germline V gene lookup returns CDR1 SGHRS and CDR2 YFSETQ. V was cut by 7 bases and J by 3 bases, with 20 bases left in between. This CDR3 has 15 residues. CDR3 DNA: TGCGCCAGCCAGCGGCGGACAGAGGGGAACTACGAGCAGTACTTC. Protein sequence: CASQRRTEGNYEQYF.

This clonotype was seen a handful of times. The V call is TRBV19, the J call TRBJ2-2, with a weak D call TRBD2 (5 bases). Trimming took off 5 bases at V and 4 bases at J, with 11 bases between the two ends. The V gene's germline CDR1 is LNHDA and CDR2 SQIVND (reference sequence). This CDR3 region has 14 residues. In DNA, the CDR3 is TGTGCCAGTAGTCGGTGGGAGAGCACCGGGGAGCTGTTTTTT. It codes for CASSRWESTGELFF.

This chain joins TRBV7-2 and TRBJ1-6; D is uncertain. The CDR3 is 14 amino acids. Germline values: CDR1 SGHTA, CDR2 FQGNSA. Trimming took 1 base from V and 10 from J, leaving 11 bases between them. CDR3 amino acids: CASSLGSGSSPLHF. CDR3 bases: TGTGCCAGCAGCTTAGGTTCAGGTTCCTCACCCCTCCACTTT.

This sequence joins TRBV30 and TRBJ2-1; 9 bases align to TRBD2. The CDR3 sequence is 17 residues long. J gave up 6 bases and V 2 bases, and 14 bases lay outside the gene matches. Germline-derived CDR1 and CDR2 are GTSNPN and SVGIG (reference sequence). CDR3 sequence (DNA): TGTGCCTGGAGTTACATGGGGGCGGGAGGGCCCGGCAATGAGCAGTTCTTC. Residues: CAWSYMGAGGPGNEQFF.

The gene calls are TRBV20-1 and TRBJ2-4, with unresolved D. The CDR3 is 15 residues long. V was clipped by 3 bases and J by 0 bases, with 12 bases between them. Germline V lookup: CDR1 DFQATT, CDR2 SNEGSKA (reference sequence). CDR3 nucleotide sequence: TGCAGTGCTAGTCCTGGGTTTACAGCCAAAAACATTCAGTACTTC. Amino acids: CSASPGFTAKNIQYF.

The chain couples TRBV15 to TRBJ1-5, with TRBD1 matching over 8 bases. The V and J ends lost 0 bases and 6 bases, in that order; junction bases with no gene match: 7. Germline V gene lookup returns CDR1 LNHNV and CDR2 YYDKDF (reference sequence). CDR3 length: 16 residues. The CDR3: CATSREDRVVGQPQHF. For the CDR3, the DNA is TGTGCCACCAGCAGAGAGGACAGGGTAGTAGGTCAGCCCCAGCATTTT.

This clonotype was seen at least ten times. The CDR3 protein is CASLTTPPNYGYTF. As DNA, the CDR3 is TGTGCCAGCTTGACGACACCCCCCAACTATGGCTACACCTTC. This chain links TRBV28 with TRBJ1-2; no reliable D call. With 8 bases removed from V and 2 bases from J, the gap between germline ends came to 15 bases. This CDR3 has 14 amino acids. Germline CDR1 MDHEN, CDR2 SYDVKM.

This clonotype was counted a few times. The rearrangement joins TRBV5-6 to TRBJ2-7, with D perhaps matching TRBD1 (6 bases). CDR1 and CDR2 from the germline V gene are SGHDT and YYEEEE. The CDR3 is 13 amino acids. The ends were cut back, 0 bases at V and 7 bases at J, with 11 bases in the middle. The CDR3 nucleotides are TGTGCCAGCAGCTTGGAACAGGGCGTGGAGCAGTACTTC. This encodes CASSLEQGVEQYF.

The chain links TRBV5-6 to TRBJ2-7; 8 bases agree with TRBD2. Germline V gene data show CDR1 as SGHDT and CDR2 as YYEEEE. V shed 2 bases, J shed 3 bases, and the junction held 7 bases outside the gene matches. There are 15 residues in the CDR3. The CDR3, as DNA: TGTGCCAGCAGCTTCCTGGGGCGGGAGGACTACGAGCAGTACTTC. Residues: CASSFLGREDYEQYF.